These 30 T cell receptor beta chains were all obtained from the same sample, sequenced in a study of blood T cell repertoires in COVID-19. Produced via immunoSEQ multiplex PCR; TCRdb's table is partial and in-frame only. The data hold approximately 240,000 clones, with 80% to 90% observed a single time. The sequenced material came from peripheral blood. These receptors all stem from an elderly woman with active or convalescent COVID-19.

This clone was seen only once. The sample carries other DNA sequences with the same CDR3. The CDR3 here is CASSLGLAGGQETQYF. In nucleotides, the CDR3 is TGCGCCAGCAGCTTGGGACTAGCGGGGGGGCAAGAGACCCAGTACTTC. The rearrangement links TRBV5-1 to TRBJ2-5; TRBD2 aligns across 14 bases. The germline gives CDR1 SGHRS, CDR2 YFSETQ. With V trimmed by 0 bases and J by 2 bases, 0 bases remained unmatched. The CDR3 has 16 residues.

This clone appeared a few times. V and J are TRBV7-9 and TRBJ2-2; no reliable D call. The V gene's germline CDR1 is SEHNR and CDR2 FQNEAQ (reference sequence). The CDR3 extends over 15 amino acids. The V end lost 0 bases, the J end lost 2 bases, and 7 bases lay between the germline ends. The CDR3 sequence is CASSLAGPNTGELFF. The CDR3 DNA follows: TGTGCCAGCAGCTTAGCTGGCCCCAACACCGGGGAGCTGTTTTTT.

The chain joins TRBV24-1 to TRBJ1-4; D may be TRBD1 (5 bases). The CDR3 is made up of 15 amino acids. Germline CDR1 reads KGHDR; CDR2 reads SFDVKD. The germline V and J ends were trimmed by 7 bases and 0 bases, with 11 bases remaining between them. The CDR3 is CATSPGGATNEKLFF. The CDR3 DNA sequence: TGTGCCACCAGCCCGGGGGGGGCAACTAATGAAAAACTGTTTTTT.

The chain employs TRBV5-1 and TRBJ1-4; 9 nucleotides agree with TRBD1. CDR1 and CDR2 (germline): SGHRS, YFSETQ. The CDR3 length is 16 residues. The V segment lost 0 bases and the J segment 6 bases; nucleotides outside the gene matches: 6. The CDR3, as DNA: TGCGCCAGCAGCTTGGCCCTTACAGGGGGCTATGAAAAACTGTTTTTT. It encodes CASSLALTGGYEKLFF.

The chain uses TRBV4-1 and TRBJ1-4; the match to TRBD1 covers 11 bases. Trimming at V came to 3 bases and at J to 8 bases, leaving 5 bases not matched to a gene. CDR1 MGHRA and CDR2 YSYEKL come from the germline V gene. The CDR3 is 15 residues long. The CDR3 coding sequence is TGCGCCAGCAGCCACCCGGGACAGGGGGAAGAAAAACTGTTTTTT. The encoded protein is CASSHPGQGEEKLFF.

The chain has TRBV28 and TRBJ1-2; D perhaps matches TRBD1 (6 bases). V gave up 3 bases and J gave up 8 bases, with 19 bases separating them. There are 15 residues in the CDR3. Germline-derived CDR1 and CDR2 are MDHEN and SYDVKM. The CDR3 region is CASSLVTGTNGGYTF. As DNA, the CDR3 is TGTGCCAGCAGTTTGGTCACCGGGACAAATGGGGGCTACACCTTC.

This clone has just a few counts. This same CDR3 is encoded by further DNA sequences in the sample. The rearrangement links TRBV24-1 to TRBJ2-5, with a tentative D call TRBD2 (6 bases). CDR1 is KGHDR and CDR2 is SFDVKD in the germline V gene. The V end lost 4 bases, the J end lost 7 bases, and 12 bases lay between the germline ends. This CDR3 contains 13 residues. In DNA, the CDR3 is TGTGCCACCAGTGACAGTAGCGGTGGGACCCAGTACTTC. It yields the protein CATSDSSGGTQYF.

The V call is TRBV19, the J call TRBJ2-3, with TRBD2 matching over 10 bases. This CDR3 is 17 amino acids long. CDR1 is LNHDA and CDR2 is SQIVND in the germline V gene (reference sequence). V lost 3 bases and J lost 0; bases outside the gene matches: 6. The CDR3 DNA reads TGTGCCAGTAGTATCGGACTAGCGGAAATTAGCACAGATACGCAGTATTTT. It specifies CASSIGLAEISTDTQYF.

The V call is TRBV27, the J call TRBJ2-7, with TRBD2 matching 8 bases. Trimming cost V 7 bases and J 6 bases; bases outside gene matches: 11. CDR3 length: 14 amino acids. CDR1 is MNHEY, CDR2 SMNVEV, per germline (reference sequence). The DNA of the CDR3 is TGTGCCAGCAAGGTCGGGACTAGAGGAGGCGAGCAGTACTTC. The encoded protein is CASKVGTRGGEQYF.

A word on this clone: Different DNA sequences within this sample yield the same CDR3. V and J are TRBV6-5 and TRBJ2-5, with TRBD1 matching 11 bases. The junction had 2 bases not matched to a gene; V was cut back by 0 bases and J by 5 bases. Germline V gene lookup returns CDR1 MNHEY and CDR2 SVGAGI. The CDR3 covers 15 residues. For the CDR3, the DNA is TGTGCCAGCAGTTACTCGGACAGGGGGCAGGAGACCCAGTACTTC. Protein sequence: CASSYSDRGQETQYF.

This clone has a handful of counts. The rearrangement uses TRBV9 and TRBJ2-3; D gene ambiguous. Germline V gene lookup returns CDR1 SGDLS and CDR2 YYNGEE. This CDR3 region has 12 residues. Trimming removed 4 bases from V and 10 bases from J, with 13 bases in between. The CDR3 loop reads CASSPNLVAQYF. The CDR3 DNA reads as TGTGCCAGCAGCCCTAATCTAGTAGCGCAGTATTTT.

The CDR3 DNA follows: TGTGCCAGCAGCGACCTAGCGGGAAAGACAGATACGCAGTATTTT. This encodes CASSDLAGKTDTQYF. This chain joins TRBV9 and TRBJ2-3; 9 nucleotides match TRBD2. The CDR3 has 15 amino acids. CDR1 and CDR2 from the germline V gene are SGDLS and YYNGEE. With 3 bases clipped from V and 3 bases from J, the junction kept 5 bases outside the gene matches.

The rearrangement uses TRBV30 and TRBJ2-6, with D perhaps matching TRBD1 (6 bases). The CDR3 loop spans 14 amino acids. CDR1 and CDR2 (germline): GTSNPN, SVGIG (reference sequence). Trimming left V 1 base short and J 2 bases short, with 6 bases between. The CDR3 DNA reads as TGTGCCTGGAGTGAGGGGGCTGGGGCCAACGTCCTGACTTTC. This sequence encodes CAWSEGAGANVLTF.

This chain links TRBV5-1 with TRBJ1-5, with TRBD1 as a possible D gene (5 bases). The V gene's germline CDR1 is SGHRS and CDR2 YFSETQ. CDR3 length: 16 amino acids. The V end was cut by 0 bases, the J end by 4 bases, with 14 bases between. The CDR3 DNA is TGCGCCAGCAGCTTGGAGGGCGGGGGAACTAATCAGCCCCAGCATTTT. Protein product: CASSLEGGGTNQPQHF. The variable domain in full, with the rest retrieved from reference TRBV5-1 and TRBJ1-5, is KAGVTQTPRYLIKTRGQQVTLSCSPISGHRSVSWYQQTPGQGLQFLFEYFSETQRNKGNFPGRFSGRQFSNSRSEMNVSTLELGDSALYLCASSLEGGGTNQPQHFGDGTRLSIL.

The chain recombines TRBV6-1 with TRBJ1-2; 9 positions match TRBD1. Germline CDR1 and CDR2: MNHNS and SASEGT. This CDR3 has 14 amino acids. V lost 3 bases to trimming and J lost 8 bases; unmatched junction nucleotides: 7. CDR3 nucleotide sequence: TGTGCCAGCAGTGATTGGGGGACAGGGAAGGGCTACACCTTC. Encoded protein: CASSDWGTGKGYTF.

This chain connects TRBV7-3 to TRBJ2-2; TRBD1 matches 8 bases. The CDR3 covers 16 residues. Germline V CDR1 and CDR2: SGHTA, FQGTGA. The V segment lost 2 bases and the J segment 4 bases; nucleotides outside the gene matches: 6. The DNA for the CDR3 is TGTGCCAGCAGCTTAGCAGGGGGCGAGAGCACCGGGGAGCTGTTTTTT. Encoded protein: CASSLAGGESTGELFF.

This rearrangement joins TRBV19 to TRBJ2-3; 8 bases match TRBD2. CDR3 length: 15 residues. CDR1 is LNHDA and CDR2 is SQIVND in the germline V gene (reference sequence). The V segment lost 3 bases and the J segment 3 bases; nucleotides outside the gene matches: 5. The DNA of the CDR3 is TGTGCCAGTAGTATGGGCGGGGGGATAACAGATACGCAGTATTTT. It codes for CASSMGGGITDTQYF.

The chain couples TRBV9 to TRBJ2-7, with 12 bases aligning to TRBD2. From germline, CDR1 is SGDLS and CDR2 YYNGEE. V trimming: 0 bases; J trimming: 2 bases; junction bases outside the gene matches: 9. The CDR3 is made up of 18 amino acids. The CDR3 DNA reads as TGTGCCAGCAGCGTAGGAGCTAGCGGGAGGGCCGATACCTACGAGCAGTACTTC. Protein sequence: CASSVGASGRADTYEQYF.

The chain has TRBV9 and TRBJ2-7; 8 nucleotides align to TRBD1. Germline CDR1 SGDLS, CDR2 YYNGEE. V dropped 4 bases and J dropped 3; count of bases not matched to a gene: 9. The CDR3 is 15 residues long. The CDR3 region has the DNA TGTGCCAGCAGCAAGTCAGGACAGGGCGGCTACGAGCAGTACTTC. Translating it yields CASSKSGQGGYEQYF.

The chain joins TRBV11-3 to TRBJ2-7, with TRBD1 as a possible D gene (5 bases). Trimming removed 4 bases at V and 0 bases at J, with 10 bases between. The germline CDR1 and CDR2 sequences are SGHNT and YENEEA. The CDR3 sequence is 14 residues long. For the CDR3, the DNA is TGTGCCAGCAGCTCGGTGGACACCTCCTACGAGCAGTACTTC. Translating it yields CASSSVDTSYEQYF. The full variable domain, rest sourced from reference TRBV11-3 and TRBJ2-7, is EAGVVQSPRYKIIEKKQPVAFWCNPISGHNTLYWYLQNLGQGPELLIRYENEEAVDDSQLPKDRFSAERLKGVDSTLKIQPAELGDSAVYLCASSSVDTSYEQYFGPGTRLTVT.

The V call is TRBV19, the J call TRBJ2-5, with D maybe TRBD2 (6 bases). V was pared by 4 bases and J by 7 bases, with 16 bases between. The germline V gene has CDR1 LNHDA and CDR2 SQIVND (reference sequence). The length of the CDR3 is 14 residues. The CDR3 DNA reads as TGTGCCAGTAGTACCACGGCGGGGAAAGGGACCCAGTACTTC. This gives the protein CASSTTAGKGTQYF. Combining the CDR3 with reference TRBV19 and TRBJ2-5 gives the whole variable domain DGGITQSPKYLFRKEGQNVTLSCEQNLNHDAMYWYRQDPGQGLRLIYYSQIVNDFQKGDIAEGYSVSREKKESFPLTVTSAQKNPTAFYLCASSTTAGKGTQYFGPGTRLLVL.

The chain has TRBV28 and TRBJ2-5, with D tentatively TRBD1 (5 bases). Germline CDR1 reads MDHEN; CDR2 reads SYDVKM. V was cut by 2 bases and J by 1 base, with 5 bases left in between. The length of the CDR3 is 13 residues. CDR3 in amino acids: CASSLDSQETQYF. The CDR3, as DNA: TGTGCCAGCAGTTTAGACAGCCAAGAGACCCAGTACTTC.

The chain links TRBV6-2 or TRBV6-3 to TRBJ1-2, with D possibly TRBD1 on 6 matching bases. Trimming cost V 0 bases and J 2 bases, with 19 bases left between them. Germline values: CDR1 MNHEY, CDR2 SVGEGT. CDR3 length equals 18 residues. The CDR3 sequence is CASSYSPQGRVRNYGYTF. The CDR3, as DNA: TGTGCCAGCAGTTACTCGCCACAGGGAAGGGTGAGGAACTATGGCTACACCTTC.

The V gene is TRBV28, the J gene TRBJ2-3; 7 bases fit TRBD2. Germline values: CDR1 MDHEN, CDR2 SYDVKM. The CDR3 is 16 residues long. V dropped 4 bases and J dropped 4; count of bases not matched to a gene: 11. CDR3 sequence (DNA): TGTGCCAGCAGTTCCCGTTGGGGGGGGTCGCCAGATACGCAGTATTTT. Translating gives CASSSRWGGSPDTQYF.

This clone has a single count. The CDR3 DNA follows: TGTGCCAGCAGCCAAGATTTACTTCGGGGGGCCTCCTACGAGCAGTACTTC. It translates to CASSQDLLRGASYEQYF. The J gene is TRBJ2-7, the V gene TRBV4-2; D possibly corresponds to TRBD2 (7 bases). The CDR3 is 17 residues long. The germline V gene has CDR1 LGHNA and CDR2 YNFKEQ. V lost 0 bases and J lost 0, with 15 bases in between.

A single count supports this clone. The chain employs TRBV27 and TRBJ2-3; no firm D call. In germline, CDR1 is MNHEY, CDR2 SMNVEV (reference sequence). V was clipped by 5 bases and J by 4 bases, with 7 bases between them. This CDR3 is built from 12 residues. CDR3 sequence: CASSIRADTQYF. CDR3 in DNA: TGTGCCAGCAGTATTCGGGCAGATACGCAGTATTTT.

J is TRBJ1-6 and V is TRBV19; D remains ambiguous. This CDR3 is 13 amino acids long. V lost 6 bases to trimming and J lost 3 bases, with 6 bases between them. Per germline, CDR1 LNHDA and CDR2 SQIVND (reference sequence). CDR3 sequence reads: CASSNNYNSPLHF. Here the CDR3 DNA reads TGTGCCAGTAGCAACAACTATAATTCACCCCTCCACTTT.

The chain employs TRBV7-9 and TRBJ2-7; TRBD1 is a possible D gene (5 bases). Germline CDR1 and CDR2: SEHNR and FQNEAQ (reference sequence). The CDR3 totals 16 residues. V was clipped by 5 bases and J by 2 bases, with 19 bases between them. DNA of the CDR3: TGTGCCAGCAGCCCGCCACCCGGCAGGGTGGCCTACGAGCAGTACTTC. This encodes CASSPPPGRVAYEQYF. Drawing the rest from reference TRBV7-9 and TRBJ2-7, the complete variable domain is DTGVSQNPRHKITKRGQNVTFRCDPISEHNRLYWYRQTLGQGPEFLTYFQNEAQLEKSRLLSDRFSAERPKGSFSTLEIQRTEQGDSAMYLCASSPPPGRVAYEQYFGPGTRLTVT.

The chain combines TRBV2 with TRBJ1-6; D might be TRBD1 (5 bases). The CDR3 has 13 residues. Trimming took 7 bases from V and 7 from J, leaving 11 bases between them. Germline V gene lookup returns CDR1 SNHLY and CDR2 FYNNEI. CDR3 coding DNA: TGTGCCAGCACCAGGGTGAGGAATTCACCCCTCCACTTT. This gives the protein CASTRVRNSPLHF.

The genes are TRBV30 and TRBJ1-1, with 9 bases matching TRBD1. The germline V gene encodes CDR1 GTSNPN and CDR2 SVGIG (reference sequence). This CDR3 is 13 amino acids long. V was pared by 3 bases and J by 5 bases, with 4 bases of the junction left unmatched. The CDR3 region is CAWRTGGWTEAFF. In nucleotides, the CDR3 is TGTGCCTGGAGGACAGGGGGATGGACTGAAGCTTTCTTT.